The 18 T cell receptor beta chains below come from one sample, sequenced in a study of cytomegalovirus exposure and HLA in healthy donors (dated by TCRdb to 2017 to 2019). Library preparation was by the immunoSEQ multiplex PCR assay. The multiplex PCR relied on a mix of 60 forward primers for TCR Vbeta segments and 13 reverse primers for TCR Jbeta segments. TCRdb took over this immuneACCESS table, retaining in-frame rearrangements with V and J assigned. Such tables are incomplete; in checked studies, under half of the missing clones stem from an unresolved V gene, and the remainder is unexplained. This sample gives about 82,000 clones in total; around 70% of them show up just once. The ten largest clones add up to about 6.2% of the sample. Specimen: PBMCs. These receptors originate from a woman aged 45 to 65 in good health and CMV-seropositive.

The chain links TRBV6-6 to TRBJ1-2; TRBD1 matches 7 bases. This CDR3 is 11 amino acids long. J gave up 9 bases and V 6 bases, and 4 bases lay outside the gene matches. The germline V gene encodes CDR1 MNHNY and CDR2 SVGAGI (reference sequence). The CDR3 reads CASRLQGSYTF. The CDR3 DNA follows: TGTGCCAGCAGATTACAGGGGAGCTACACCTTC.

This sequence joins TRBV6-4 and TRBJ2-3; TRBD2 matches 12 bases. V dropped 4 bases and J dropped 6; count of bases not matched to a gene: 11. From germline, CDR1 is MRHNA and CDR2 SNTAGT. This CDR3 has 17 residues. The CDR3 DNA reads TGTGCCAGCAGTGCAAGGCTAGCGGGAGGGCCAGAGGATACGCAGTATTTT. The encoded protein is CASSARLAGGPEDTQYF.

The chain links TRBV14 to TRBJ2-3; 7 nucleotides line up with TRBD2. Germline lookup yields CDR1 SGHDN and CDR2 FVKESK. The CDR3 has 18 residues. With V trimmed by 0 bases and J by 1 base, 10 bases remained unmatched. The CDR3 DNA reads as TGTGCCAGCAGCCAAGATGCGGGAGCCCTTTGGGGCACAGATACGCAGTATTTT. Protein sequence: CASSQDAGALWGTDTQYF.

The chain employs TRBV5-6 and TRBJ2-7, with 9 bases identical to TRBD1. V gave up 4 bases and J gave up 3 bases; unmatched junction bases: 8. The CDR3 consists of 15 residues. Germline CDR1 is SGHDT and CDR2 is YYEEEE. CDR3 in DNA: TGTGCCAGCAGCGTACTGACAGGGGGGGGCTACGAGCAGTACTTC. This translates into CASSVLTGGGYEQYF.

This clone was recorded a few times. The V call is TRBV14, the J call TRBJ2-7; 15 nucleotides match TRBD2. Germline trimming cut 0 bases from V and 9 bases from J; bases unmatched to any gene: 9. This CDR3 has 17 amino acids. Germline CDR1 is SGHDN and CDR2 is FVKESK. In DNA form, the CDR3 reads TGTGCCAGCAGCCAAGATTGGGGACTAGCGGGAGGAAGAGTGCAGTACTTC. Translation gives CASSQDWGLAGGRVQYF.

This clone was counted only a few times. The chain employs TRBV5-7 and TRBJ1-2; D unresolved. TRBV5-7 is given ORF status, its function remaining uncertain. CDR3 length: 13 amino acids. Trimming removed 0 bases at V and 3 bases at J, with 6 bases between. The CDR3 nucleotides read TGTGCCAGCAGCTTGGTCAGGCACTATGGCTACACCTTC. Translated, it gives CASSLVRHYGYTF.

The chain combines TRBV6-1 with TRBJ2-5, with 9 bases matching TRBD2. Germline CDR1 is MNHNS and CDR2 is SASEGT. The CDR3 extends over 15 amino acids. V lost 6 bases and J lost 7; bases outside the gene matches: 12. This CDR3 reads CASRGVGLADGTQYF. As DNA, the CDR3 is TGTGCCAGCAGAGGGGTGGGACTAGCAGATGGGACCCAGTACTTC.

This clone was picked up a small number of times. The chain joins TRBV28 to TRBJ2-7; perhaps TRBD2 as D (5 bases). The CDR3 runs to 16 residues. Trimming pared 2 bases from V and 3 bases from J, leaving 17 bases between. From germline, CDR1 is MDHEN and CDR2 SYDVKM. CDR3 sequence reads: CASSLKGLAGLYEQYF. The CDR3 DNA follows: TGTGCCAGCAGTTTAAAAGGCCTAGCCGGCCTCTACGAGCAGTACTTC. Full variable domain (missing parts from reference TRBV28 and TRBJ2-7): DVKVTQSSRYLVKRTGEKVFLECVQDMDHENMFWYRQDPGLGLRLIYFSYDVKMKEKGDIPEGYSVSREKKERFSLILESASTNQTSMYLCASSLKGLAGLYEQYFGPGTRLTVT.

The V and J genes are TRBV7-9 and TRBJ1-4; TRBD1 might be the D (6 bases). The V end was cut by 2 bases, the J end by 8 bases, with 15 bases between. The V gene's germline CDR1 is SEHNR and CDR2 FQNEAQ (reference sequence). The CDR3 has 15 amino acids. The chain's CDR3 is CASSLSAGAPEKLFF. DNA of the CDR3: TGTGCCAGCAGCTTATCCGCAGGGGCGCCCGAAAAACTGTTTTTT.

The chain is built from TRBV25-1 and TRBJ2-1; 7 bases line up with TRBD2. V dropped 5 bases and J dropped 0; count of bases not matched to a gene: 7. Germline V gives CDR1 MGHDK, CDR2 SYGVNS. The CDR3 has 16 amino acids. CDR3: CASSPIGGSSYNEQFF. The CDR3 DNA sequence: TGTGCCAGCAGTCCCATCGGGGGGAGCTCCTACAATGAGCAGTTCTTC.

J is TRBJ2-7 and V is TRBV27, with 9 positions matching TRBD1. Per the germline V gene, CDR1 is MNHEY and CDR2 is SMNVEV (reference sequence). The CDR3 runs to 12 residues. V lost 8 bases to trimming and J lost 9 bases; unmatched junction nucleotides: 8. Written as DNA, the CDR3 is TGTGCCAGCCGGGACAGGGATAGGGTGCAGTACTTC. Translating it yields CASRDRDRVQYF.

The rearrangement joins TRBV10-2 to TRBJ2-3; 7 positions match TRBD2. This CDR3 is built from 18 residues. J was trimmed by 2 bases and V by 2 bases; bases with no gene match: 13. CDR1 and CDR2 (germline): WSHSY, SAAADI. CDR3 sequence: CASSELDYLAATTDTQYF. As DNA, the CDR3 is TGCGCCAGCAGTGAGCTGGATTATCTAGCGGCGACCACAGATACGCAGTATTTT.

The chain joins TRBV7-9 to TRBJ1-5; TRBD1 might be the D (6 bases). The length of the CDR3 is 16 residues. Trimming removed 5 bases at V and 2 bases at J, with 16 bases between. Germline values: CDR1 SEHNR, CDR2 FQNEAQ (reference sequence). The CDR3 DNA reads as TGTGCCAGCAGCGCATACGCAGGGGTCGGCAATCAGCCCCAGCATTTT. It encodes CASSAYAGVGNQPQHF.

The chain couples TRBV28 to TRBJ2-5, with a possible D match to TRBD1 (6 bases). There are 14 residues in the CDR3. Germline V CDR1 and CDR2: MDHEN, SYDVKM. V lost 3 bases and J lost 4, with 12 bases in between. The CDR3 nucleotides read TGTGCCAGCAGTTTTACAGGGCCAGCAGAGACCCAGTACTTC. Its protein product is CASSFTGPAETQYF.

This chain uses TRBV9 with TRBJ1-4, with TRBD1 matching over 10 bases. The CDR3 covers 15 residues. The junction had 0 bases not matched to a gene; V was cut back by 2 bases and J by 2 bases. Germline CDR1 reads SGDLS; CDR2 reads YYNGEE. CDR3 region: CASSVDRGTNEKLFF. CDR3 DNA sequence: TGTGCCAGCAGCGTGGACAGGGGGACTAATGAAAAACTGTTTTTT. The entire variable domain, with the rest obtained from reference TRBV9 and TRBJ1-4, is as follows: DSGVTQTPKHLITATGQRVTLRCSPRSGDLSVYWYQQSLDQGLQFLIQYYNGEERAKGNILERFSAQQFPDLHSELNLSSLELGDSALYFCASSVDRGTNEKLFFGSGTQLSVL.

The rearrangement links TRBV30 to TRBJ2-1; 12 bases map to TRBD2. The CDR3 has 16 residues. With 0 bases clipped from V and 6 bases from J, the junction kept 6 bases outside the gene matches. Germline CDR1 reads GTSNPN; CDR2 reads SVGIG (reference sequence). CDR3 protein: CAWSVLWTSGTNEQFF. CDR3 coding DNA: TGTGCCTGGAGTGTACTTTGGACTAGCGGGACCAATGAGCAGTTCTTC.

The V and J genes are TRBV28 and TRBJ2-7; 7 positions match TRBD2. J lost 7 bases, V lost 3 bases, and 9 bases had no gene match. The CDR3 has 14 residues. Germline V gene data show CDR1 as MDHEN and CDR2 as SYDVKM. CDR3 DNA sequence: TGTGCCAGCAGTTTCCCTAGCGGTGGGCGGGAGCAGTACTTC. As protein: CASSFPSGGREQYF.

Here the CDR3 reads CASSPTAGEQFF. Written as DNA, the CDR3 is TGTGCCAGCAGCCCTACGGCGGGTGAGCAGTTCTTC. The chain joins TRBV5-6 to TRBJ2-1; D is possibly TRBD2 (5 bases). Germline CDR1 SGHDT, CDR2 YYEEEE. The CDR3 is 12 amino acids. V was clipped by 4 bases and J by 9 bases, with 11 bases between them.